This T cell receptor (beta chain) was captured in a study of T cell responses to AZD1222 COVID-19 vaccine. The CDR3 totals 16 residues. Germline V gene data show CDR1 as SGHTA and CDR2 as FQGNSA. After removal of 5 bases from V and 5 bases from J, the junction contained 14 bases not matched to a gene. The study, taken as a whole, reports: Nearly half of spike-specific TCRs reportedly go after variant regions that carry no mutations.

Clones were sequenced by immunoSEQ multiplex PCR, and TCRdb holds only the in-frame ones, with some missing. This sample carries some 170,000 clones, 85% to 95% of them seen once, and the ten largest clones take about 0.9%. Comments on this clone: Its antigen is currently unknown.

The sample was peripheral blood, taken on day 0 of AZD1222 vaccination. This chain connects TRBV7-2 to TRBJ2-5; TRBD1 matches at 7 bases. This clonotype was sampled from an adult in good health. CDR3 loop: CASSPTGAGGRETQYF. The DNA for the CDR3 is TGTGCCAGCAGCCCGACCGGGGCAGGGGGAAGGGAGACCCAGTACTTC.